Presented here are 21 T cell receptor beta chains from one specimen sequenced in a study of T cells after yellow fever vaccination. TCRdb fed the 5' RACE reads into MiXCR, producing one record per CDR3 protein. Of some 600,000 distinct CDR3 sequences listed, approximately 13% are singletons. This material consisted of PBMCs, taken on the day of the yellow fever booster vaccination. The receptor set was obtained from a man aged 30-40 years who received the YFV17D yellow fever vaccine.

This clonotype was detected ten times or more. The chain has TRBV7-2 and TRBJ2-1, with 8 bases aligning to TRBD2. The CDR3 spans 15 residues. From germline, CDR1 is SGHTA and CDR2 FQGNSA. Losses at the gene ends were 2 bases for V and 3 bases for J; bases not matched to a gene: 3. The DNA of the CDR3 is TGTGCCAGCAGCTTATCTGGGACTAGCTACAATGAGCAGTTCTTC. Translation: CASSLSGTSYNEQFF.

In its sample, this clonotype was seen a few times. The chain couples TRBV7-6 to TRBJ2-5; D may be TRBD1 (6 bases). Looked up from germline, CDR1 is SGHVS and CDR2 is FNYEAQ. The CDR3 spans 13 residues. Trimming took 6 bases from V and 5 from J, leaving 13 bases between them. The chain's CDR3 is CASSPGAVETQYF. The DNA of the CDR3 is TGTGCCAGCAGTCCAGGGGCAGTGGAGACCCAGTACTTC.

This clonotype appeared a few times. The V call is TRBV29-1, the J call TRBJ1-4; D is ambiguous. CDR3 length: 11 amino acids. Trimming took off 3 bases at V and 7 bases at J, with 6 bases between the two ends. Germline V gives CDR1 SQVTM, CDR2 ANQGSEA. CDR3 DNA sequence: TGCAGCGTTGAGGTCCGTGAAAAACTGTTTTTT. This translates into CSVEVREKLFF. The complete variable domain, with remaining parts taken from reference TRBV29-1 and TRBJ1-4, reads SAVISQKPSRDICQRGTSLTIQCQVDSQVTMMFWYRQQPGQSLTLIATANQGSEATYESGFVIDKFPISRPNLTFSTLTVSNMSPEDSSIYLCSVEVREKLFFGSGTQLSVL.

This chain joins TRBV7-9 and TRBJ2-2; the D gene is possibly TRBD2 (7 bases). This CDR3 has 16 amino acids. Germline CDR1 is SEHNR and CDR2 is FQNEAQ (reference sequence). The germline V and J ends were trimmed by 2 bases and 4 bases, with 14 bases remaining between them. CDR3 DNA: TGTGCCAGCAGCTTATCCAGCGGGACAAGCACCGGGGAGCTGTTTTTT. It encodes CASSLSSGTSTGELFF.

This clonotype was counted only a few times. The genes are TRBV21-1 and TRBJ1-2; whether TRBD1, the table's D call, matches the DNA was not checked. TRBV21-1 is recorded as a pseudogene. CDR3 size: 13 residues. CDR3 sequence reads: CASSKFLGDGYTF. The CDR3 DNA sequence: TGTGCCAGCAGCAAATTCCTGGGGGATGGCTACACCTTC.

The CDR3 sequence is CASSFSPPNEQFF. For the CDR3, the DNA is TGTGCCAGCAGCTTCTCCCCCCCCAATGAGCAGTTCTTC. This chain joins TRBV7-2 and TRBJ2-1; D is ambiguous. The CDR3 contains 13 residues. From germline, CDR1 is SGHTA and CDR2 FQGNSA. With 3 bases removed from V and 6 bases from J, the gap between germline ends came to 9 bases.

The sample holds a few counts of this clonotype. The V gene is TRBV20-1, the J gene TRBJ1-2; D uncertain. This CDR3 comprises 10 residues. Germline CDR1 and CDR2: DFQATT and SNEGSKA (reference sequence). DNA of the CDR3: TGCGCAGCCGAGAGACATGGCTACACCTTC. It encodes CAAERHGYTF.

This clonotype has a handful of counts. The chain couples TRBV2 to TRBJ2-1, with a tentative D call TRBD1 (5 bases). CDR1 and CDR2 (germline): SNHLY, FYNNEI. CDR3 size: 13 residues. Trimming shortened V by 4 bases and J by 8 bases, and 12 bases separated the two germline ends. As DNA, the CDR3 is TGTGCCAGCAGTGTAAGGGGTCGCGATGAGCAGTTCTTC. Translated: CASSVRGRDEQFF.

On this clonotype itself: This may be a read error: a much more frequent sequence differs by one nucleotide. This chain uses TRBV6-1 with TRBJ2-3, with 7 bases that match TRBD1. V was clipped by 3 bases and J by 0 bases; unmatched bases: 0. The germline V gene encodes CDR1 MNHNS and CDR2 SASEGT. The CDR3 is made up of 14 amino acids. CDR3 sequence (DNA): TGTGCCAGCAGTGACAGGGGGAGCACAGATACGCAGTATTTT. It translates to CASSDRGSTDTQYF.

The chain links TRBV27 to TRBJ2-3; 11 nucleotides line up with TRBD2. The germline V gene has CDR1 MNHEY and CDR2 SMNVEV (reference sequence). The CDR3 loop spans 17 amino acids. J gave up 3 bases and V 3 bases, and 8 bases lay outside the gene matches. CDR3 region: CASSFYGLAGSTDTQYF. CDR3 nucleotide sequence: TGTGCCAGCAGTTTCTACGGACTAGCGGGTTCGACAGATACGCAGTATTTT.

The CDR3 loop is CASSLARAGGGYNEQFF. For the CDR3, the DNA is TGCGCCAGCAGCTTGGCCCGGGCGGGAGGGGGTTACAATGAGCAGTTCTTC. This chain links TRBV5-1 with TRBJ2-1; 9 nucleotides agree with TRBD2. CDR1 SGHRS and CDR2 YFSETQ come from the germline V gene. V trimming: 0 bases; J trimming: 4 bases; junction bases outside the gene matches: 8. The CDR3 consists of 17 residues. The entire variable domain, with the rest obtained from reference TRBV5-1 and TRBJ2-1, is as follows: KAGVTQTPRYLIKTRGQQVTLSCSPISGHRSVSWYQQTPGQGLQFLFEYFSETQRNKGNFPGRFSGRQFSNSRSEMNVSTLELGDSALYLCASSLARAGGGYNEQFFGPGTRLTVL.

The V call is TRBV19, the J call TRBJ2-1; D uncertain. The CDR3 totals 13 residues. Germline-derived CDR1 and CDR2 are LNHDA and SQIVND (reference sequence). The V and J ends lost 8 bases and 5 bases respectively, with 13 bases between them. CDR3 coding DNA: TGTGCCAGTCTCGCGTCTTGGGACAATGAGCAGTTCTTC. Protein sequence: CASLASWDNEQFF.

This clonotype was observed a few times. The J gene is TRBJ2-5, the V gene TRBV4-3; D may be TRBD1 (5 bases). The CDR3 is 16 amino acids. In germline, CDR1 is LGHNA, CDR2 YSLEER. V shed 1 base and J shed 2 bases, with 14 bases lying between them. The CDR3 bases are TGCGCCAGCAGCCAAGCATGGCTAGGGGTACAAGAGACCCAGTACTTC. It yields the protein CASSQAWLGVQETQYF.

The genes are TRBV4-1 and TRBJ2-2; tentative D call: TRBD2 (5 bases). V lost 4 bases and J lost 6, with 9 bases in between. The CDR3 length is 13 residues. Germline loops: CDR1 MGHRA, CDR2 YSYEKL. The CDR3 region is CASSPDSAGELFF. The CDR3 coding sequence is TGCGCCAGCAGCCCGGACTCCGCCGGGGAGCTGTTTTTT.

This clonotype was recorded a few times. This chain connects TRBV5-1 to TRBJ2-5, with D uncertain. V gave up 0 bases and J gave up 4 bases, with 10 bases separating them. Germline-derived CDR1 and CDR2 are SGHRS and YFSETQ. This CDR3 is 14 amino acids long. CDR3 in amino acids: CASSLERVGETQYF. DNA for the CDR3: TGCGCCAGCAGCTTGGAACGTGTTGGAGAGACCCAGTACTTC.

This clonotype was detected a few times. CDR3 nucleotide sequence: TGCGCCAGCAGTCAATCAAAACCGAAGCAGCCGTTCTCCTACGAGCAGTACTTC. Amino acids: CASSQSKPKQPFSYEQYF. This sequence joins TRBV23-1 and TRBJ2-7; D gene uncertain. TRBV23-1 is filed as an ORF, its function uncertain. V lost 0 bases and J lost 0, with 18 bases in between. This CDR3 spans 18 amino acids.

This clonotype has just a few counts. The chain recombines TRBV7-2 with TRBJ2-5; no reliable D call. CDR1 is SGHTA and CDR2 is FQGNSA in the germline V gene. The V end lost 4 bases, the J end lost 7 bases, and 19 bases lay between the germline ends. The CDR3 is 15 residues long. CDR3 protein: CASSSKLDGLGTQYF. CDR3 nucleotide sequence: TGTGCCAGCAGCTCAAAATTGGACGGGCTGGGGACCCAGTACTTC. The full variable domain, its missing parts supplied by reference TRBV7-2 and TRBJ2-5, is GAGVSQSPSNKVTEKGKDVELRCDPISGHTALYWYRQSLGQGLEFLIYFQGNSAPDKSGLPSDRFSAERTGGSVSTLTIQRTQQEDSAVYLCASSSKLDGLGTQYFGPGTRLLVL.

The chain employs TRBV3-1 and TRBJ1-5; D unclear. The CDR3 consists of 12 residues. Trimming removed 1 base from V and 6 bases from J, with 4 bases in between. CDR1 and CDR2 from the germline V gene are LGHDT and YNNKEL (reference sequence). CDR3 coding DNA: TGTGCCAGCAGCCAAGGGGGTCAGCCCCAGCATTTT. Encoded protein: CASSQGGQPQHF.

The J gene is TRBJ2-1, the V gene TRBV4-3; 11 positions match TRBD2. J gave up 4 bases and V 3 bases, and 5 bases lay outside the gene matches. The CDR3 loop spans 16 amino acids. CDR1 is LGHNA, CDR2 YSLEER, per germline. This CDR3 reads CASSQGLAESYNEQFF. CDR3 coding DNA: TGCGCCAGCAGCCAGGGACTAGCGGAGAGTTACAATGAGCAGTTCTTC.

The chain has TRBV3-1 and TRBJ2-1; TRBD2 matches 9 bases. There are 19 residues in the CDR3. The J segment lost 7 bases and the V segment lost 0 bases, leaving 16 bases of the junction unmatched. Germline V lookup: CDR1 LGHDT, CDR2 YNNKEL (reference sequence). As DNA, the CDR3 is TGTGCCAGCAGCCAAGATAGTCCTAGCGGGGACCTCGGGTGGAATGAGCAGTTCTTC. Its protein is CASSQDSPSGDLGWNEQFF.

This clonotype was observed many times. Mismatch with germline at one junction end may stem from a read error. The V and J genes are TRBV7-6 and TRBJ2-1, with TRBD1 matching over 9 bases. The CDR3 has 15 amino acids. In germline, CDR1 is SGHVS, CDR2 FNYEAQ. The CDR3 nucleotides are TGCGCCAGCAGCTTTGGACAGGGGTCCTACAATGAGCAGTTCTTC. This translates into CASSFGQGSYNEQFF.